The present T cell receptor beta chain was sequenced within a study of blood T cell repertoires in COVID-19. Some clones are missing from TCRdb's copy, which holds only in-frame ones; the method was immunoSEQ multiplex PCR. Seen here are some 160,000 clones, about 90% observed once, and the top ten hold roughly 4%. The clonotype was recovered from a woman in her 70s with acute or convalescent COVID-19. The sample comprised peripheral blood.

The CDR3 DNA sequence: TGTGCCAGCAGTAACAGGGCTGGAAACACCATATATTTT. This translates into CASSNRAGNTIYF. This rearrangement joins TRBV12-3 or TRBV12-4 to TRBJ1-3; a possible D gene is TRBD1 (6 bases). This CDR3 has 13 amino acids. The V and J ends lost 5 bases and 2 bases respectively, with 7 bases between them.